The table lists the clone carrying this TCR beta chain with a few counts. The antigen is undetermined. The data were obtained in a study of early T cells in non-severe SARS-CoV-2 infection. Germline CDR1 and CDR2: MNHNY and SVGAGI (reference sequence). V was clipped by 10 bases and J by 0 bases, with 20 bases between them. The length of the CDR3 is 16 residues. The library protocol tagged individual cDNA molecules with unique molecular identifiers. MiXCR was run by TCRdb on the 5' RACE reads, yielding one entry per CDR3 protein. The sample consists of about 70,000 distinct CDR3 sequences, less than 15% of them appearing once. Study outcomes and limitations: Sequences matched to VDJdb favored anti-spike CD8 responses, while private and CD4 specificities were missed.

Material: whole blood, obtained at baseline. This TCR came from an adult who was a healthcare worker with PCR-confirmed SARS-CoV-2 infection or an uninfected control (not recorded which). The donor label of this sample is uncertain. The gene calls are TRBV6-6 and TRBJ2-3; tentative D call: TRBD1 (6 bases). Here the CDR3 reads CATLELKTGSTDTQYF. The DNA for the CDR3 is TGTGCCACCCTGGAACTTAAAACAGGGAGCACAGATACGCAGTATTTT.